This T cell receptor (beta chain) comes out of a study of T cell repertoires in cytomegalovirus infection. The overall study: Recently identified HLA-C-restricted CMV epitopes were used, and well-studied HLA-B-restricted CMV epitopes were used as well. Indications came from public TCR beta signatures; they pointed to CMV infection and to a matching HLA type.

This clonotype occurred a few times. What it recognizes is unknown. Each CDR3 protein gets one entry after TCRdb re-called the reads with MiXCR. The table records around 300,000 distinct CDR3 sequences, around 20% of them present only once. CDR3 length: 15 amino acids. The junction had 4 bases not matched to a gene; V was cut back by 5 bases and J by 5 bases. Study outcomes and limitations: Cumulative public TCR beta family frequency identified carriers of CMV plus the relevant HLA.

Here the sequenced sample was cultured PBMCs, taken from culture after CMV antigen stimulation. The sequence derives from a human donor in good health (CMV status not recorded). Some clones in this sample may be carry-over from other donors' samples. The V gene is TRBV12-3 or TRBV12-4, the J gene TRBJ2-1; 12 bases are a match to TRBD1. CDR3: CASSPGQGADNEQFF. The CDR3 DNA sequence: TGTGCCAGCAGTCCGGGACAGGGGGCGGACAATGAGCAGTTCTTC.